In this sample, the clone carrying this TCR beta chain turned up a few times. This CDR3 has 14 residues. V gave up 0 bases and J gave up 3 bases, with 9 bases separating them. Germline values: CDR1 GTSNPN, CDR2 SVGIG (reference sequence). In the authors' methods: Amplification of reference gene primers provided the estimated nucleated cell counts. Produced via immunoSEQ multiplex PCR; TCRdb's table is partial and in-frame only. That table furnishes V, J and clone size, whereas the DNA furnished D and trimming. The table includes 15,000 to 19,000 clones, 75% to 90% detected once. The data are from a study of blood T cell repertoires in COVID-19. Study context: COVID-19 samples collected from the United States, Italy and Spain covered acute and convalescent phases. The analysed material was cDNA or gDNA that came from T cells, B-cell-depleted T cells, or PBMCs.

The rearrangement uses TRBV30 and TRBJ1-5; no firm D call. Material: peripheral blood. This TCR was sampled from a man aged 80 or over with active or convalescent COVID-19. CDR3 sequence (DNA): TGTGCCTGGAGTGTAAGAGGTCCCAATCAGCCCCAGCATTTT. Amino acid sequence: CAWSVRGPNQPQHF.